This passage covers 5 T cell receptor beta chains from one sample sequenced in a study of neurological immune-mediated disorders. TCRdb itself ran the 5' RACE reads through MiXCR, one entry per CDR3 protein. Of 65,000 to 85,000 distinct CDR3 sequences listed, about 3% are singletons. The source material was PBMCs. Receptors were obtained from a woman in her 50s with multiple sclerosis.

The sample holds many counts of this clonotype. V gene TRBV20-1 combines with J gene TRBJ2-2; 15 bases align to TRBD2. Germline V CDR1 and CDR2: DFQATT, SNEGSKA (reference sequence). J gave up 6 bases and V 3 bases, and 2 bases lay outside the gene matches. This CDR3 is 15 amino acids long. The CDR3 here is CSASGLAGGAGELFF. The CDR3 nucleotides read TGCAGTGCTAGCGGACTAGCGGGAGGGGCCGGGGAGCTGTTTTTT.

This clonotype was recorded at least ten times. The chain carries TRBV7-8 and TRBJ1-4; D gene unclear. Deletions cut 4 bases from V and 0 bases from J, with 12 bases between. The germline gives CDR1 SGHVS, CDR2 FQNEAQ. The CDR3 runs 16 residues. For the CDR3, the DNA is TGTGCCAGCAGCTCCCTATACAAAGCAACTAATGAAAAACTGTTTTTT. It encodes CASSSLYKATNEKLFF.

In its sample, this clonotype was seen many times. The CDR3 sequence is CAISTGQSNQPQHF. Here the CDR3 DNA reads TGTGCCATCAGCACGGGGCAGAGCAATCAGCCCCAGCATTTT. The chain is built from TRBV10-3 and TRBJ1-5; D may be TRBD1 (5 bases). The germline gives CDR1 ENHRY, CDR2 SYGVKD. The V end lost 6 bases, the J end lost 1 base, and 10 bases lay between the germline ends. The CDR3 extends over 14 amino acids.

The rearrangement links TRBV7-9 to TRBJ2-7; D is undetermined. Germline loops: CDR1 SEHNR, CDR2 FQNEAQ (reference sequence). V gave up 4 bases and J gave up 3 bases, with 7 bases separating them. The CDR3 contains 12 residues. The CDR3 coding sequence is TGTGCCAGCAGCTGGGTAGGCTACGAGCAGTACTTC. Translation gives CASSWVGYEQYF. Filled out from reference TRBV7-9 and TRBJ2-7, the complete variable domain reads DTGVSQNPRHKITKRGQNVTFRCDPISEHNRLYWYRQTLGQGPEFLTYFQNEAQLEKSRLLSDRFSAERPKGSFSTLEIQRTEQGDSAMYLCASSWVGYEQYFGPGTRLTVT.

This clonotype was seen many times. The genes are TRBV7-9 and TRBJ2-3, with 14 nucleotides matching TRBD2. There are 17 residues in the CDR3. V dropped 5 bases and J dropped 3; count of bases not matched to a gene: 7. Germline-derived CDR1 and CDR2 are SEHNR and FQNEAQ (reference sequence). As DNA, the CDR3 is TGTGCCAGCAGCCTTGGGACTAGCGGGAGAAGGACAGATACGCAGTATTTT. Residues: CASSLGTSGRRTDTQYF.